The present entry profiles one T cell receptor (beta chain) with its context. The CDR3 totals 14 residues. CDR1 is SGDLS, CDR2 YYNGEE, per germline. V lost 4 bases and J 6 bases, leaving 11 bases between the germline ends. Measured with immunoSEQ multiplex PCR; TCRdb has only the in-frame clones, and not every one. The table shows approximately 69,000 clones, with more than 70% occurring only once. The data were obtained in a study of OX40 agonist ivuxolimab in advanced cancers. Sample: CD4+ or CD8+ T cells sorted from blood, taken in a trial of the OX40 agonist ivuxolimab. The TCR sequence derives from an adult with an advanced solid tumor such as melanoma, head and neck, liver or kidney cancer. The chain joins TRBV9 to TRBJ1-6; a weak D match, TRBD1 (6 bases). CDR3 coding DNA: TGTGCCAGCAGCTCGAGACAGGTTAATTCACCCCTCCACTTT. It specifies CASSSRQVNSPLHF.